This T cell receptor (beta chain) was observed in a study of graft-versus-host responses after intestinal transplantation. Study context: Anti-thymocyte globulin served as induction for all recipients, who then took tacrolimus and steroids for about 3 years. Study-wide results and limits: Maximum circulating GvH clone levels tracked with early post-transplant HvG decreases. Ileal or blood samples showed some GvH clones first, and such clones were also found in recipient marrow. Across patients carrying graft-donor T cell macrochimerism, allografts held high graft-versus-host to host-versus-graft clonal ratios.

Points on this clone: As yet, its antigen is unknown.

The germline V gene has CDR1 MNHEY and CDR2 SVGAGI. V lost 6 bases, J lost 5 bases, and 16 bases lay in between. This CDR3 has 14 residues. Profiling relied on immunoSEQ multiplex PCR, and the TCRdb table lists in-frame clones only, not all of them. The profile shows fewer than 120,000 clones, around 95% of them singletons. Here the sequenced sample was unstimulated CD8+ T cells sorted from spleen or lymph node cells, taken before intestinal transplant. The sequence came from a human donor who received an intestinal transplant. The chain recombines TRBV6-5 with TRBJ1-2; D is possibly TRBD1 (5 bases). CDR3 nucleotides: TGTGCCAGCAGCCTGATGGGGCTCGGGTATGGCTACACCTTC. It yields the protein CASSLMGLGYGYTF.